The T cell receptor beta chain under discussion was sequenced for a study of a mutant IDH1 vaccine in newly diagnosed glioma (dated by TCRdb to about 2021). In terms of the full investigation: Vaccination started 4-6 weeks after radiotherapy alone, or was given together with temozolomide cycles in the groups whose treatment included chemotherapy. For exploratory analyses, around 26 treated patients had longitudinal TCRB deep sequencing done wherever samples were available. Peripheral blood samples were drawn at six visits, namely V03 (baseline), V05, V07, V10, V12 and V13. Of the roughly 33 treated patients, 62.5% were male and roughly 38% were female, and a mean age of roughly 41 years was recorded. The week-35 safety follow-up was designated visit V12, and the week-47 end of study was designated visit V13. Prior to enrollment, standard therapy consisting of radiotherapy alone, temozolomide alone, or radiochemotherapy with temozolomide had been administered to patients, with the combination being received by most patients. What the work shows at the level of the full study, not this receptor alone: The authors noted that analyses of patient blood samples could not be reproduced because of sample limitations. PBMC samples for TCRB deep sequencing were selected based on availability. Immune responses induced by the vaccine were seen in roughly 95% of patients across multiple MHC alleles. Changes in the top peripheral T cell clonotypes picked up by TCRB sequencing did not appear to be linked to pseudoprogression.

The meaning of the sample's time point label: week 35, safety follow-up. Each vaccine dose was 300 ug of a 20-mer mutant IDH1 peptide in Montanide, given subcutaneously with topical imiquimod. Eight vaccinations were administered to patients in weeks 1, 3, 5, 7, 11, 15, 19 and 23, corresponding to visits V03 through V10. All donors had newly diagnosed IDH1-mutant astrocytomas of WHO grade 3 or 4 that showed loss of nuclear ATRX. The samples were drawn from NOA16, a multicentre, single-arm, open-label phase I trial in Germany that tested a mutant IDH1 peptide vaccine in humans for the first time. Genomic DNA for TCRB sequencing was extracted from EDTA blood using the DNeasy Blood and Tissue Kit. Via the germline V gene (reference sequence), CDR1 is LNHDA and CDR2 SQIVND. V loses 5 bases at its end and J loses 2 bases; junction bases beyond the gene matches: 10. The CDR3 sequence holds 16 residues, the cysteine and phenylalanine included. Only CDR3 DNA is held: 48 bases, read in frame from base 1.

Libraries were constructed by the immunoSEQ multiplex PCR assay. Rearranged TCR beta chain sequences were amplified using the hsTCRB Kit according to the manufacturer's protocol. An Illumina MiSeq was used to sequence the TCRB libraries. The source study handled its data this way. The kit vendor's proprietary platform handled demultiplexing, trimming and gene mapping. TCRdb's version of the immuneACCESS table is confined to in-frame rearrangements and falls short of the full clone set. An unresolved V gene accounts for under half of the shortfall where checked; the remainder is of unknown origin. Clone size and the V and J calls come from that table; the DNA yielded D and trimming. The sample data list about 68,000 clones, and roughly 80% of these were observed just once. The ten largest make up more than 10% of the sample. To note about this clone: This receptor's antigen is unknown. No quality values exist for individual bases; no much larger clone is one base distant.

The source material was PBMCs, sampled from a glioma patient whose treatment included an IDH1 peptide vaccine. This clonotype was obtained from a man between 18 and 29 years old with glioma. The chain uses TRBV19 and TRBJ2-7; 9 nucleotides in the junction match TRBD1. DNA sequence: TGTGCCAGTAGTTCAATCCGGACAGGGGCCCCCTACGAGCAGTACTTC. Its translation is CASSSIRTGAPYEQYF.